This T cell receptor (beta chain) stems from a study of cytomegalovirus exposure and HLA in healthy donors. Regarding the study as a whole: The study listed some 160 cytomegalovirus-associated TCR beta chains. In an earlier analysis, productive rearrangement rates for most beta V segments clustered near 87% or 30%. In vitro testing confirmed a few CMV-associated chains as specific for CMV antigens. The study carried out a later analysis of TCR beta sequences. It associated around 17,000 of them with specific HLA alleles at a false discovery rate of 0.05.

A remark on this clone: Its antigen is unidentified.

The CDR3 has 15 residues. The germline V gene encodes CDR1 SGHRS and CDR2 YFSETQ. Deletions cut 2 bases from V and 0 bases from J, with 9 bases between. The PCR had 60 Vbeta and 13 Jbeta primers. Here immunoSEQ multiplex PCR was the method, and the copy in TCRdb shows in-frame clones only, minus some. The table records around 120,000 clones, 77% of them present only once. V is TRBV5-1 and J is TRBJ2-1; a weak D match, TRBD2 (6 bases). Sequencing input: PBMCs. The sequence was obtained from a human donor in good health. This CDR3 reads CASSFSGASYNEQFF. CDR3 DNA: TGCGCCAGCAGCTTTAGCGGAGCCTCCTACAATGAGCAGTTCTTC.